This is a list of T cell receptor beta chains from one sample in a study of naive CD8 T cells in extremely preterm neonates. The method was immunoSEQ multiplex PCR; TCRdb's version includes in-frame clones alone and lacks a portion of them. This table has 20,000 to 30,000 clones, 70% to 90% appearing once. The sequenced sample consisted of naive CD8+ T cells from cord blood. These receptors originate from a boy who was born preterm. The CDR3 runs from the conserved cysteine through the conserved F or W. The order of the fields is D gene, clone size, V gene, J gene, CDR3 DNA, CDR3 protein. A D gene is named only where the DNA matches it firmly. Clone size is stated in some rows and not others, as once, few, many or a class when expanded.

NA	NA	TRBV27	TRBJ2-7	TGTGCCAGCAGTTTATCGAGGGACACCTACGAGCAGTACTTC	CASSLSRDTYEQYF
TRBD1	few	TRBV7-6	TRBJ1-6	TGTGCCAGCAGCCCCGCGACAGGGCGCTATAATTCACCCCTCCACTTT	CASSPATGRYNSPLHF
NA	NA	TRBV14	TRBJ2-7	TGTGCCAGCAGCCACACCTACGAGCAGTACTTC	CASSHTYEQYF
TRBD2	NA	TRBV2	TRBJ2-3	TGTGCCAGCAGTGGGACTAGCGGGGGTACGCAGTATTTT	CASSGTSGGTQYF
TRBD2	NA	TRBV7-2	TRBJ2-1	TGTGCCAGCAGCTTAGCTAGCGGGGGGTCCTACAATGAGCAGTTCTTC	CASSLASGGSYNEQFF
NA	NA	TRBV21-1	TRBJ2-2	TGTGCCAGCAGCAAAGCATACGGGCCGAACACCGGGGAGCTGTTTTTT	CASSKAYGPNTGELFF
TRBD2	NA	TRBV10-2	TRBJ2-4	TGCGCCAGCAGTGAGTCTGAGCTAGCGGGGGCCTTAGCCAAAAACATTCAGTACTTC	CASSESELAGALAKNIQYF
NA	NA	TRBV6-4	TRBJ1-1	TGTGCCAGCAGTGACTCGGGGGCTTTCTTT	CASSDSGAFF
NA	NA	TRBV11-2	TRBJ2-7	TGTGCCAGCAGCTTACGGGGGAGCGGCTACGAGCAGTACTTC	CASSLRGSGYEQYF
NA	NA	TRBV4-2	TRBJ1-1	TGTGCCAGCAGCCAAAAAAACACTGAAGCTTTCTTT	CASSQKNTEAFF
TRBD1	NA	TRBV27	TRBJ1-6	TGTGCCAGCAGTTTAACAGGGGGCTCCTATAATTCACCCCTCCACTTT	CASSLTGGSYNSPLHF
TRBD2	NA	TRBV7-2	TRBJ2-1	TGTGCCAGCAGCTTAGCGGGGGGGTACAATGAGCAGTTCTTC	CASSLAGGYNEQFF
NA	NA	TRBV4-1	TRBJ2-3	TGCGCCAGCAGCCAACAGGGCACAGATACGCAGTATTTT	CASSQQGTDTQYF
NA	NA	TRBV7-3	TRBJ2-1	TGTGCCAGCAGCCCGGGACAATACAATGAGCAGTTCTTC	CASSPGQYNEQFF
TRBD2	NA	TRBV4-3	TRBJ2-1	TGCGCCAGCAGCCAAGGGAGTAGCGGGGGGGCCTACAATGAGCAGTTCTTC	CASSQGSSGGAYNEQFF
TRBD1	NA	TRBV27	TRBJ1-2	TGTGCCAGCAGTTTAGGGACAGGGTATGGCTACACCTTC	CASSLGTGYGYTF
TRBD1	NA	TRBV7-3	TRBJ2-1	TGTGCCAGCAGCTTAGAGACAGGGGACAATGAGCAGTTCTTC	CASSLETGDNEQFF
NA	few	TRBV5-6	TRBJ1-2	TGTGCCAGCAGCTTGGACGGCTATGGCTACACCTTC	CASSLDGYGYTF
TRBD1	NA	TRBV19	TRBJ2-4	TGTGCCAGCCGGATTGGGGACAGAGCCAAAAACATTCAGTACTTC	CASRIGDRAKNIQYF
NA	NA	TRBV5-5	TRBJ2-7	TGTGCCAGCAGCTTGGCCGGGTCTTACGAGCAGTACTTC	CASSLAGSYEQYF
NA	few	TRBV4-1	TRBJ1-5	TGCGCCAGCAGCCAAGTAGTCAATCAGCCCCAGCATTTT	CASSQVVNQPQHF
TRBD1	NA	TRBV19	TRBJ2-7	TGTGCCAGTAGTGGGGGGACAGGGGCCTACGAGCAGTACTTC	CASSGGTGAYEQYF
NA	few	TRBV4-1	TRBJ1-2	TGCGCCAGCAGCCGGGAAATGAGCTATGGCTACACCTTC	CASSREMSYGYTF
TRBD2	NA	TRBV23-1	TRBJ2-3	TGCGCCAGCAGTCAGCGGGGGGGCACAGATACGCAGTATTTT	CASSQRGGTDTQYF
NA	NA	TRBV6-1	TRBJ2-7	TGTGCCAGCAGTGATGGGGGGGCAGCGAGGGGCGAGCAGTACTTC	CASSDGGAARGEQYF
NA	once	TRBV5-6	TRBJ1-4	TGTGCCAGCAGCTTGGGGGAAAAACTGTTTTTT	CASSLGEKLFF
TRBD1	NA	TRBV19	TRBJ1-1	TGTGCCAGTACTACCGGGACAGGGCACACTGAAGCTTTCTTT	CASTTGTGHTEAFF
NA	NA	TRBV18	TRBJ2-7	TGTGCCAGCTCACCACCGGAGGGTTACGAGCAGTACTTC	CASSPPEGYEQYF
TRBD2	NA	TRBV4-2	TRBJ2-7	TGTGCCAGCAGCCGGACTAGCGGGGGGGCCGAGCAGTACTTC	CASSRTSGGAEQYF
TRBD2	NA	TRBV5-1	TRBJ2-7	TGCGCCAGCAGCTGGACTAGTACCTACGAGCAGTACTTC	CASSWTSTYEQYF
TRBD1	NA	TRBV27	TRBJ2-4	TGTGCCAGCAGGACAGGGGGCAACATTCAGTACTTC	CASRTGGNIQYF
NA	NA	TRBV4-1	TRBJ2-1	TGCGCCAGCAGCCAGAATGAGCAGTTCTTC	CASSQNEQFF
TRBD1	NA	TRBV10-3	TRBJ1-1	TGTGCCATCAGTGAGCCGGGACAGGGGAACACTGAAGCTTTCTTT	CAISEPGQGNTEAFF
TRBD1	once	TRBV19	TRBJ1-1	TGTGCCAGTAGGACAGGGGCTGAAGCTTTCTTT	CASRTGAEAFF
NA	NA	TRBV11-2	TRBJ1-1	TGTGCCAGCAGCTTAGGGGGCCTGAACACTGAAGCTTTCTTT	CASSLGGLNTEAFF